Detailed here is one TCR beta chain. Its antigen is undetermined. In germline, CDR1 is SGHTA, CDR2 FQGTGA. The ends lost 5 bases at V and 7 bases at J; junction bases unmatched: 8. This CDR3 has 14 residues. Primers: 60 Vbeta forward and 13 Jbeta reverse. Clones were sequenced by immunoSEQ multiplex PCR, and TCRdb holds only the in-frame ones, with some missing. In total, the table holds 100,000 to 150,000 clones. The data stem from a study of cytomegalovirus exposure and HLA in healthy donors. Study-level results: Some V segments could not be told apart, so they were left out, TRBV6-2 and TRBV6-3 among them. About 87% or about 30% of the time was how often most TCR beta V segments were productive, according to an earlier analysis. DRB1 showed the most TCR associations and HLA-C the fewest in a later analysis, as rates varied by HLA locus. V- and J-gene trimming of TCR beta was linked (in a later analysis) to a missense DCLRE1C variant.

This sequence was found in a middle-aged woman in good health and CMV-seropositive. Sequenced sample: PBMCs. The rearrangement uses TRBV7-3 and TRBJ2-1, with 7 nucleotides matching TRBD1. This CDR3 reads CASSREGARNEQFF. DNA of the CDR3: TGTGCCAGCAGCCGAGAGGGGGCGCGAAATGAGCAGTTCTTC.